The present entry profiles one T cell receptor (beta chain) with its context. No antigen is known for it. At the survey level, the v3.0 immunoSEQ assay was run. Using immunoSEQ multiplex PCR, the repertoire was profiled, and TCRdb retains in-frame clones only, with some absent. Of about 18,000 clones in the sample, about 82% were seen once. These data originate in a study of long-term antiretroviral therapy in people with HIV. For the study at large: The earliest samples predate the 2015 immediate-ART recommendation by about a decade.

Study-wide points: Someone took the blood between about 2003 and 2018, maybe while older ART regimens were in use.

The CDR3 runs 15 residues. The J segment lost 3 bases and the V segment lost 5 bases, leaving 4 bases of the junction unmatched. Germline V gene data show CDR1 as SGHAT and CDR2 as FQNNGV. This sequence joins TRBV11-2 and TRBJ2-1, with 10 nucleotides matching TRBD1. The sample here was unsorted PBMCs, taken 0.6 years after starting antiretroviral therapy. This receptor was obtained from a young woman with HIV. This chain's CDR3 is CASSVGQGLYNEQFF. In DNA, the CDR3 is TGTGCCAGCAGCGTGGGACAGGGGCTCTACAATGAGCAGTTCTTC.